This T cell receptor beta chain was found in a study of T cell repertoires in cytomegalovirus infection. MiXCR was run by TCRdb on the reads, yielding one entry per CDR3 protein. The sample holds about 400,000 distinct CDR3 sequences, roughly 20% seen once. This receptor was taken from a human donor in good health (CMV status not recorded). Some clones in this sample may be carry-over from other donors' samples. Sequencing was performed on PBMCs.

CDR3 region: CASSSAGIRTQYF. The CDR3 region has the DNA TGTGCCAGCAGTTCGGCGGGTATCCGAACCCAGTACTTC. V usage is TRBV27 and J usage is TRBJ2-5; TRBD2 is a possible D gene (5 bases). With 4 bases removed from V and 8 bases from J, the gap between germline ends came to 14 bases. Germline loops: CDR1 MNHEY, CDR2 SMNVEV (reference sequence). The CDR3 sequence is 13 residues long.